The rows below give T cell receptor beta chains drawn from one sample of a study of T cell responses to AZD1222 COVID-19 vaccine. TCRdb keeps only in-frame clones here, not all; method: immunoSEQ multiplex PCR. The table records 90,000 to 120,000 clones, 86% of them present only once. This material consisted of peripheral blood, taken 28 days after the second dose of the MenACWY control vaccine. These receptor sequences come from an adult who received the MenACWY meningococcal vaccine as a control. Both conserved end residues are part of each CDR3.

J gene,CDR3 length,V gene,CDR3 protein
TRBJ2-1,15,TRBV6-2/TRBV6-3,CASSLGPLSYNEQFF
TRBJ1-5,18,TRBV7-8,CASSLPPLVQGSNQPQHF
TRBJ2-7,15,TRBV30,CAWSPGQGIIYEQYF
TRBJ2-2,14,TRBV19,CASTGGRNTGELFF
TRBJ2-2,12,TRBV24-1,CATAEPTGELFF
TRBJ1-5,13,TRBV7-2,CASSSESNQPQHF
TRBJ1-1,14,TRBV24-1,CATSDSKTNTEAFF
TRBJ2-7,13,TRBV18,CASSEGTAYEQYF
TRBJ2-3,13,TRBV7-2,CASRLTGTDTQYF
TRBJ2-3,15,TRBV18,CASSLDRGSQDTQYF
TRBJ1-5,14,TRBV2,CASSLQGRNQPQHF
TRBJ2-7,16,TRBV19,CASSIQGQRSTYEQYF
TRBJ1-2,14,TRBV21-1,CASSDTRGGRGYTF
TRBJ1-4,15,TRBV15,CATSRGGAHNEKLFF
TRBJ1-5,14,TRBV5-8,CASSFPSGSQPQHF
TRBJ2-7,12,TRBV19,CAMTGRAYEQYF
TRBJ1-2,14,TRBV5-4,CASSPDMMNYGYTF
TRBJ2-3,14,TRBV18,CASSPLRSSDTQYF
TRBJ2-4,19,TRBV6-1,CASSALLAGGRLAKNIQYF
TRBJ1-6,16,TRBV4-3,CASSQAGSSYNSPLHF